Each of the 14 T cell receptor beta chains below was sequenced from the same sample in a study of Ad26.COV2.S vaccination and SARS-CoV-2 variants. Clones were read by immunoSEQ multiplex PCR, and TCRdb kept only the in-frame ones, dropping some. The sample lists about 350,000 clones, around 87% occurring once. Regarding treatment: some 19 received Ad26.COV2.S at low or high dose, single or two shots; about 5 received placebo; per-sample allocation not given. Each sample was drawn 63 days after the first injection (of vaccine or placebo). This sample comprised peripheral blood, obtained in a trial of Ad26.COV2.S vaccine versus placebo. The receptor set was obtained from a person between 18 and 65 years old who received the Ad26.COV2.S COVID-19 vaccine or a placebo.

Regarding this clone: The junction shows a germline mismatch at one end, possibly a read error. The V call is TRBV5-1, the J call TRBJ1-1; maybe TRBD1 (5 bases). This CDR3 is 14 amino acids long. Germline CDR1 and CDR2: SGHRS and YFSETQ. As DNA, the CDR3 is TGCGCCCGCAGCCAAACGCCGGGGGGGACTGAAGCTTTCTTT. Protein: CARSQTPGGTEAFF.

The chain has TRBV15 and TRBJ1-2, with 9 nucleotides matching TRBD1. The CDR3 length is 15 residues. Germline trimming cut 6 bases from V and 2 bases from J; bases unmatched to any gene: 7. Germline V gene data show CDR1 as LNHNV and CDR2 as YYDKDF (reference sequence). CDR3 DNA sequence: TGTGCCACCAGAAGTCCCGGGACAGGGAACTATGGCTACACCTTC. Protein sequence: CATRSPGTGNYGYTF.

J is TRBJ2-2 and V is TRBV30, with a tentative D call TRBD2 (7 bases). This CDR3 is built from 16 residues. V lost 4 bases and J lost 6, with 21 bases in between. Germline CDR1 reads GTSNPN; CDR2 reads SVGIG (reference sequence). CDR3 DNA: TGTGCCTGGATTTGGTGGGGGGGCACTGGGGCCGGGGAGCTGTTTTTT. The encoded protein is CAWIWWGGTGAGELFF.

The V call is TRBV4-1, the J call TRBJ2-7; no reliable D call. Trimming shortened V by 8 bases and J by 0 bases, and 8 bases separated the two germline ends. This CDR3 comprises 12 residues. Germline-derived CDR1 and CDR2 are MGHRA and YSYEKL. The CDR3 is CASSDTSYEQYF. The CDR3, as DNA: TGCGCCAGCTCCGACACCTCCTACGAGCAGTACTTC.

The V and J genes are TRBV5-4 and TRBJ2-5; TRBD2 matches 11 bases. This CDR3 region has 17 residues. Germline V gene sequence: CDR1 SGHNT, CDR2 YYREEE (reference sequence). V lost 4 bases to trimming and J lost 2 bases; unmatched junction nucleotides: 10. CDR3 coding DNA: TGTGCCAGCAGCGCCAGGGCGACTAGCGGGAAACAAGAGACCCAGTACTTC. Encoded protein: CASSARATSGKQETQYF.

The rearrangement links TRBV7-9 to TRBJ1-2, with D uncertain. V was trimmed by 4 bases and J by 1 base, leaving 13 bases between them. Germline V CDR1 and CDR2: SEHNR, FQNEAQ (reference sequence). CDR3 size: 15 residues. CDR3 bases: TGTGCCAGCAGCTCTAAGTCGGCAGATAACTATGGCTACACCTTC. It codes for CASSSKSADNYGYTF. The full variable domain, its missing parts supplied by reference TRBV7-9 and TRBJ1-2, is DTGVSQNPRHKITKRGQNVTFRCDPISEHNRLYWYRQTLGQGPEFLTYFQNEAQLEKSRLLSDRFSAERPKGSFSTLEIQRTEQGDSAMYLCASSSKSADNYGYTFGSGTRLTVV.

This rearrangement joins TRBV9 to TRBJ1-2; tentative D call: TRBD1 (6 bases). The V gene lost 3 bases and the J gene lost 6 bases, with 12 bases spanning the gap. CDR3 length: 13 amino acids. Germline CDR1 SGDLS, CDR2 YYNGEE. The CDR3 DNA follows: TGTGCCAGCAGCGCAAGGAAGGGGGATGGCTACACCTTC. This encodes CASSARKGDGYTF.

The genes are TRBV12-3 or TRBV12-4 and TRBJ1-2, with D uncertain. Trimming stripped 5 bases from V and 4 bases from J, with 11 bases between. The CDR3 totals 13 residues. CDR3 amino acids: CASSNPPSYGYTF. DNA of the CDR3: TGTGCCAGCAGTAACCCCCCTTCCTATGGCTACACCTTC.

The chain links TRBV9 to TRBJ1-2; 8 nucleotides line up with TRBD1. The V segment lost 3 bases and the J segment 8 bases; nucleotides outside the gene matches: 6. The CDR3 runs to 13 residues. Germline V lookup: CDR1 SGDLS, CDR2 YYNGEE. The CDR3 nucleotides are TGTGCCAGCAGCGCTACGGACAGGGTGGGCTACACCTTC. It codes for CASSATDRVGYTF.

The chain combines TRBV7-9 with TRBJ2-3; D tentatively reads TRBD1 or TRBD2 (5 bases each). The CDR3 loop spans 12 amino acids. The germline gives CDR1 SEHNR, CDR2 FQNEAQ (reference sequence). V lost 5 bases to trimming and J lost 6 bases, with 9 bases between them. In DNA, the CDR3 is TGTGCCAGCAGCCTAGGGACCGATACGCAGTATTTT. Its protein is CASSLGTDTQYF.

The chain joins TRBV5-5 to TRBJ2-5, with D perhaps TRBD2 (6 bases). V was pared by 3 bases and J by 2 bases, with 11 bases between. This CDR3 has 14 amino acids. The germline V gene has CDR1 SGHKS and CDR2 YYEKEE (reference sequence). CDR3 coding DNA: TGTGCCAGCAGCTCCCCAGCGGGTCAAGAGACCCAGTACTTC. It yields the protein CASSSPAGQETQYF. Complete variable domain (other parts from reference TRBV5-5 and TRBJ2-5): DAGVTQSPTHLIKTRGQQVTLRCSPISGHKSVSWYQQVLGQGPQFIFQYYEKEERGRGNFPDRFSARQFPNYSSELNVNALLLGDSALYLCASSSPAGQETQYFGPGTRLLVL.

This chain links TRBV30 with TRBJ1-4; no firm D call. The V gene lost 0 bases and the J gene lost 7 bases, with 12 bases spanning the gap. In germline, CDR1 is GTSNPN, CDR2 SVGIG (reference sequence). The CDR3 is 14 amino acids. CDR3 nucleotide sequence: TGTGCCTGGAGTGTATCCAAGAGGAGTGAAAAACTGTTTTTT. This sequence encodes CAWSVSKRSEKLFF. The variable domain in full, with the rest retrieved from reference TRBV30 and TRBJ1-4, is SQTIHQWPATLVQPVGSPLSLECTVEGTSNPNLYWYRQAAGRGLQLLFYSVGIGQISSEVPQNLSASRPQDRQFILSSKKLLLSDSGFYLCAWSVSKRSEKLFFGSGTQLSVL.

The gene calls are TRBV3-1 (or the pseudogene TRBV3-2) and TRBJ1-1; D gene unclear. CDR1 and CDR2 from the germline V gene are LGHDT and YNNKEL (reference sequence). There are 13 residues in the CDR3. The V gene lost 4 bases and the J gene lost 6 bases, with 12 bases spanning the gap. The CDR3 here is CASSPVPSPEAFF. For the CDR3, the DNA is TGTGCCAGCAGCCCCGTGCCGAGCCCTGAAGCTTTCTTT.

In regard to this clone: The junction departs from the called germline gene at one end, perhaps through a read error. V usage is TRBV11-3 and J usage is TRBJ2-1, with 11 bases identical to TRBD1. Looked up from germline, CDR1 is SGHNT and CDR2 is YENEEA. The CDR3 sequence is 18 residues long. The DNA of the CDR3 is TGTGCCAGCAGCCTAGAGCCAACCTTGGGACAGGGGGTCAATGAGCAGTTCTTC. Amino acids: CASSLEPTLGQGVNEQFF.